One and the same sample provided the 22 T cell receptor beta chains below, sequenced in a study of control samples from healthy donors and cancer patients. Sequencing used immunoSEQ multiplex PCR; TCRdb keeps in-frame clones, though not all of them. The sample includes 120,000 to 150,000 clones, around 90% of them seen just once. The specimen was blood. The receptors stem from a man younger than 45 in good health.

The chain's CDR3 is CASSLAAGGNEQYF. The CDR3 DNA follows: TGTGCCAGCTCACTAGCAGCGGGAGGGAACGAGCAGTACTTC. The J gene is TRBJ2-7, the V gene TRBV18, with 10 positions matching TRBD2. Trimming took 4 bases from V and 5 from J; bases not matched to a gene: 5. This CDR3 is built from 14 residues. Germline-derived CDR1 and CDR2 are KGHSH and LQKENI. The full variable domain, its missing parts supplied by reference TRBV18 and TRBJ2-7, is NAGVMQNPRHLVRRRGQEARLRCSPMKGHSHVYWYRQLPEEGLKFMVYLQKENIIDESGMPKERFSAEFPKEGPSILRIQQVVRGDSAAYFCASSLAAGGNEQYFGPGTRLTVT.

The CDR3 is CAWKVAALNTGELFF. CDR3 DNA sequence: TGTGCCTGGAAGGTAGCGGCCCTGAACACCGGGGAGCTGTTTTTT. V is TRBV30 and J is TRBJ2-2, with D possibly TRBD2 on 6 matching bases. The CDR3 loop spans 15 amino acids. V lost 4 bases and J 1 base, leaving 13 bases between the germline ends. The germline gives CDR1 GTSNPN, CDR2 SVGIG (reference sequence). Together with reference TRBV30 and TRBJ2-2, the CDR3 gives the full variable domain: SQTIHQWPATLVQPVGSPLSLECTVEGTSNPNLYWYRQAAGRGLQLLFYSVGIGQISSEVPQNLSASRPQDRQFILSSKKLLLSDSGFYLCAWKVAALNTGELFFGEGSRLTVL.

A remark on this clone: Germline is not matched at one junction end, which may reflect a read error. The chain joins TRBV6-5 to TRBJ2-7; D remains unclear. CDR1 MNHEY and CDR2 SVGAGI come from the germline V gene. The CDR3 runs 13 residues. The CDR3 DNA reads as TGTGCCAGCAGATCCCCGGGTCACTACAAGCAGTACTTC. Amino acid sequence: CASRSPGHYKQYF.

V usage is TRBV6-1 and J usage is TRBJ2-7; D gene ambiguous. The CDR3 is 15 residues long. CDR1 and CDR2 from the germline V gene are MNHNS and SASEGT. V was cut by 3 bases and J by 0 bases, with 12 bases left in between. The CDR3 region has the DNA TGTGCCAGCAGTGAGGATGACTGGAGCTCCTACGAGCAGTACTTC. Protein sequence: CASSEDDWSSYEQYF.

The genes are TRBV20-1 and TRBJ2-7, with TRBD1 as a possible D gene (5 bases). V dropped 3 bases and J dropped 4 bases, with 10 bases sitting between them. This CDR3 region has 12 residues. Germline lookup yields CDR1 DFQATT and CDR2 SNEGSKA (reference sequence). The DNA for the CDR3 is TGCAGTGCTAGTTCGACAGTGTACGAGCAGTACTTC. Translated: CSASSTVYEQYF.

The chain joins TRBV11-2 to TRBJ1-1; TRBD1 matches 10 bases. The CDR3 loop spans 13 amino acids. Germline lookup yields CDR1 SGHAT and CDR2 FQNNGV. Unmatched junction bases numbered 2, after V lost 3 bases and J lost 7 bases. Here the CDR3 reads CASSFGQGGEAFF. The CDR3 bases are TGTGCCAGCAGCTTCGGACAGGGGGGTGAAGCTTTCTTT.

This sequence joins TRBV15 and TRBJ2-1; the D gene is possibly TRBD1 (5 bases). CDR1 and CDR2 from the germline V gene are LNHNV and YYDKDF (reference sequence). This CDR3 spans 13 amino acids. Trimming cost V 2 bases and J 7 bases, with 9 bases left between them. The CDR3 sequence: CATSRQGRNEQFF. CDR3 in DNA: TGTGCCACCAGCAGACAGGGTAGGAATGAGCAGTTCTTC.

The rearrangement uses TRBV19 and TRBJ1-5; 7 bases map to TRBD1. Unmatched junction bases numbered 4, after V lost 0 bases and J lost 5 bases. There are 15 residues in the CDR3. Germline-derived CDR1 and CDR2 are LNHDA and SQIVND (reference sequence). The CDR3 region is CASSIDSQGDQPQHF. The CDR3 DNA reads as TGTGCCAGTAGTATAGATAGCCAGGGGGATCAGCCCCAGCATTTT.

This clone has just one count. The rearrangement uses TRBV5-6 and TRBJ1-5; D perhaps matches TRBD1 (5 bases). The CDR3 totals 14 residues. From germline, CDR1 is SGHDT and CDR2 YYEEEE. V was trimmed by 1 base and J by 2 bases, leaving 7 bases between them. CDR3 region: CASSLRDGNQPQHF. CDR3 sequence (DNA): TGTGCCAGCAGCTTGCGGGACGGCAATCAGCCCCAGCATTTT.

The rearrangement joins TRBV6-5 to TRBJ2-5, with no clear D. This CDR3 comprises 15 residues. V was cut by 6 bases and J by 3 bases, with 17 bases left in between. Germline-derived CDR1 and CDR2 are MNHEY and SVGAGI. DNA for the CDR3: TGTGCCAGCAGGCCCTTAGTAGTAGTGGAAGAGACCCAGTACTTC. Translating gives CASRPLVVVEETQYF.

Here the CDR3 reads CASSIRDGPTTTGELFF. The CDR3 coding sequence is TGTGCCAGTAGTATAAGAGATGGGCCCACCACCACCGGGGAGCTGTTTTTT. This chain joins TRBV19 and TRBJ2-2; no definite D call. This CDR3 is built from 17 residues. CDR1 and CDR2 from the germline V gene are LNHDA and SQIVND (reference sequence). V lost 2 bases and J lost 4, with 17 bases in between.

The chain joins TRBV27 to TRBJ1-2, with D possibly matching TRBD1 (6 bases). Trimming took off 3 bases at V and 1 base at J, with 12 bases between the two ends. Germline values: CDR1 MNHEY, CDR2 SMNVEV (reference sequence). The CDR3 sequence is 15 residues long. The DNA for the CDR3 is TGTGCCAGCAGTTTGGCGGGGGCTATTAACTATGGCTACACCTTC. Its translation: CASSLAGAINYGYTF.

Concerning this clone: This may come from a read error, since a much larger clone is one base off. The chain combines TRBV5-5 with TRBJ2-2; 7 nucleotides line up with TRBD1. The CDR3 spans 14 residues. V lost 5 bases to trimming and J lost 4 bases; unmatched junction nucleotides: 5. CDR1 is SGHKS and CDR2 is YYEKEE in the germline V gene (reference sequence). CDR3 nucleotide sequence: TGTGCCAGCAGTTACGGACAGGCCACCGGGGAGCTGTTTTTT. This sequence encodes CASSYGQATGELFF.

This chain links TRBV6-5 with TRBJ1-5; D unclear. V lost 2 bases and J lost 3, with 5 bases in between. There are 13 residues in the CDR3. The germline V gene encodes CDR1 MNHEY and CDR2 SVGAGI. CDR3 sequence: CASSYNYNQPQHF. The CDR3 region has the DNA TGTGCCAGCAGTTACAATTACAATCAGCCCCAGCATTTT.

This clone was seen once. One end of the junction fails to match germline, which may point to a read error. The chain carries TRBV7-9 and TRBJ2-7; D possibly corresponds to TRBD2 (7 bases). The CDR3 loop spans 12 amino acids. Germline CDR1 and CDR2: SEHNR and FQNEAQ (reference sequence). CDR3 in DNA: TGTGCCAGCAGCTTAGATGGGCGGGGGCTAAACTTC. This translates into CASSLDGRGLNF.

The CDR3 reads CASSPVPSSYEQYF. CDR3 sequence (DNA): TGTGCCAGCTCACCGGTACCAAGCTCCTACGAGCAGTACTTC. This chain connects TRBV18 to TRBJ2-7, with D uncertain. The CDR3 extends over 14 amino acids. Germline CDR1 KGHSH, CDR2 LQKENI. V was cut by 3 bases and J by 0 bases, with 9 bases left in between.

CDR3 sequence: CATSDFRTSSNEQFF. CDR3 in DNA: TGTGCCACCAGTGATTTTAGGACTAGCTCCAATGAGCAGTTCTTC. This chain connects TRBV24-1 to TRBJ2-1, with 8 positions matching TRBD2. This CDR3 has 15 residues. Germline V gene lookup returns CDR1 KGHDR and CDR2 SFDVKD. J gave up 6 bases and V 1 base, and 4 bases lay outside the gene matches.

The rearrangement uses TRBV5-1 and TRBJ2-7; TRBD2 agrees at 11 bases. Germline loops: CDR1 SGHRS, CDR2 YFSETQ. Trimming removed 4 bases from V and 3 bases from J; junction bases left unmatched: 3. This CDR3 is 14 amino acids long. This chain's CDR3 is CASSPTSGSYEQYF. Here the CDR3 DNA reads TGCGCCAGCAGCCCAACTAGCGGGAGCTACGAGCAGTACTTC. Filled out from reference TRBV5-1 and TRBJ2-7, the complete variable domain reads KAGVTQTPRYLIKTRGQQVTLSCSPISGHRSVSWYQQTPGQGLQFLFEYFSETQRNKGNFPGRFSGRQFSNSRSEMNVSTLELGDSALYLCASSPTSGSYEQYFGPGTRLTVT.

This rearrangement joins TRBV7-9 to TRBJ2-1; D unresolved. CDR1 and CDR2 from the germline V gene are SEHNR and FQNEAQ (reference sequence). Trimming pared 1 base from V and 4 bases from J, leaving 2 bases between. The CDR3 sequence is 12 residues long. The CDR3 coding sequence is TGTGCCAGCAGCTTAGGGTACAATGAGCAGTTCTTC. It encodes CASSLGYNEQFF.

This chain uses TRBV2 with TRBJ2-5; no reliable D call. The CDR3 loop spans 16 amino acids. Germline loops: CDR1 SNHLY, CDR2 FYNNEI. Trimming removed 0 bases from V and 1 base from J, with 12 bases in between. CDR3 sequence reads: CASSEAYAGFQETQYF. The CDR3 DNA reads as TGTGCCAGCAGTGAAGCGTACGCAGGCTTCCAAGAGACCCAGTACTTC. Using reference TRBV2 and TRBJ2-5 for the parts outside the CDR3, the full variable domain is EPEVTQTPSHQVTQMGQEVILRCVPISNHLYFYWYRQILGQKVEFLVSFYNNEISEKSEIFDDQFSVERPDGSNFTLKIRSTKLEDSAMYFCASSEAYAGFQETQYFGPGTRLLVL.

The J gene is TRBJ2-1, the V gene TRBV4-3; D is uncertain. This CDR3 spans 16 amino acids. The germline V and J ends were trimmed by 1 base and 0 bases, with 10 bases remaining between them. Germline V CDR1 and CDR2: LGHNA, YSLEER. The DNA of the CDR3 is TGCGCCAGCAGCCAAGGGTGGAGAGACTCCTACAATGAGCAGTTCTTC. Translated: CASSQGWRDSYNEQFF.

V gene TRBV9 combines with J gene TRBJ2-7; possibly TRBD2 for D (7 bases). This CDR3 has 14 residues. CDR1 and CDR2 (germline): SGDLS, YYNGEE. The V end lost 4 bases, the J end lost 3 bases, and 14 bases lay between the germline ends. CDR3 region: CASSLQGTNYEQYF. CDR3 bases: TGTGCCAGCAGCCTGCAGGGGACTAACTACGAGCAGTACTTC.